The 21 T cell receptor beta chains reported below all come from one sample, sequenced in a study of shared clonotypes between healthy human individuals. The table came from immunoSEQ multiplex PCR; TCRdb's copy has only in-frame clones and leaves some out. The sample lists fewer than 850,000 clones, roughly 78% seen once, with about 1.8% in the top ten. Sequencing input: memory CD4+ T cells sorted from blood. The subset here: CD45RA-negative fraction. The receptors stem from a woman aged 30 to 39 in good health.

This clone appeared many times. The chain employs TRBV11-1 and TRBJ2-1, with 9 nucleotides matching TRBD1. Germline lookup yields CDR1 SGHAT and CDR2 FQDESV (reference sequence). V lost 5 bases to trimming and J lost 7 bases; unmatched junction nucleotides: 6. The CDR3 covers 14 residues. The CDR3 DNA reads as TGTGCCAGCAGCCCGGGACAGGGAGTTAATGAGCAGTTCTTC. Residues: CASSPGQGVNEQFF. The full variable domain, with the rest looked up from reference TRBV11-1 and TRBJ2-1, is EAEVAQSPRYKITEKSQAVAFWCDPISGHATLYWYRQILGQGPELLVQFQDESVVDDSQLPKDRFSAERLKGVDSTLKIQPAELGDSAMYLCASSPGQGVNEQFFGPGTRLTVL.

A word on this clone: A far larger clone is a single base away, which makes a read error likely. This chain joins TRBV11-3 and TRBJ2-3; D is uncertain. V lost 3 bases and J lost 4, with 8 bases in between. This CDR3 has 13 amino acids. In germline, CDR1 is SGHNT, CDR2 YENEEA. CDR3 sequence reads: CASSLEWADTQYF. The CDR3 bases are TGTGCCAGCAGCTTGGAATGGGCAGATACGCAGTATTTT. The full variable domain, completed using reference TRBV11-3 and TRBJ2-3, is EAGVVQSPRYKIIEKKQPVAFWCNPISGHNTLYWYLQNLGQGPELLIRYENEEAVDDSQLPKDRFSAERLKGVDSTLKIQPAELGDSAVYLCASSLEWADTQYFGPGTRLTVL.

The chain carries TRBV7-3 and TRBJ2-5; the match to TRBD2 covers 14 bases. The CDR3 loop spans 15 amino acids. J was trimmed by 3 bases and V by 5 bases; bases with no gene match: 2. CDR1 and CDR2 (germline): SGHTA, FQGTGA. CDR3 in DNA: TGTGCCAGCAGCCGGGGACTAGCGGGAGAAGAGACCCAGTACTTC. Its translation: CASSRGLAGEETQYF.

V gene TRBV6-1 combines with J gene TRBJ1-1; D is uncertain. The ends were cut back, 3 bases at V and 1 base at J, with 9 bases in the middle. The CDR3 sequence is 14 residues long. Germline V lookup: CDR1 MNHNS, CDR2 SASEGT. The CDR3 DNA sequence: TGTGCCAGCAGTGAGGGTTTCCGGAACACTGAAGCTTTCTTT. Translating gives CASSEGFRNTEAFF.

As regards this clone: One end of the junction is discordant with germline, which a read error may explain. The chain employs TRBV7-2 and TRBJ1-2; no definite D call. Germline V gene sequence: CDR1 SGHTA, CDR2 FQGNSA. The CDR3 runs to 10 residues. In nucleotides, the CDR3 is TGTGCCAGCAGCTTAGCCACAGTGGTGTTC. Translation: CASSLATVVF.

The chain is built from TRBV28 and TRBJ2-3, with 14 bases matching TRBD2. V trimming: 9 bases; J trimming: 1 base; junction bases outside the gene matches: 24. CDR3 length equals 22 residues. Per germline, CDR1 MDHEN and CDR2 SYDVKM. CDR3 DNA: TGTGCCAGGATACAGAGTGGCACCGGACTAGCGGGAGGAAAGATGCGCACAGATACGCAGTATTTT. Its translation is CARIQSGTGLAGGKMRTDTQYF.

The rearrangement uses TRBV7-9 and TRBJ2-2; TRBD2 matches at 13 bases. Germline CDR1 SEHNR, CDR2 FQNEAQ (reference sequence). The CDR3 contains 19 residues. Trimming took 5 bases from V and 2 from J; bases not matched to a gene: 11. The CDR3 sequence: CASSPGLRTSGSNTGELFF. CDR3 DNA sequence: TGTGCCAGCAGCCCCGGACTAAGGACTAGCGGGAGTAACACCGGGGAGCTGTTTTTT.

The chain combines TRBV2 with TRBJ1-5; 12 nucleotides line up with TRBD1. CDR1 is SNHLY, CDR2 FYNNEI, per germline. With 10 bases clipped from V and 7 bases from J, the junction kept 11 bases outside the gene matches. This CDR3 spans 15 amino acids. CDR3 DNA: TGTGCCACCGATCCGGGACAGGGGGCCGGGCAGCCCCAGCATTTT. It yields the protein CATDPGQGAGQPQHF. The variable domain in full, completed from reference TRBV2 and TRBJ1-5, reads EPEVTQTPSHQVTQMGQEVILRCVPISNHLYFYWYRQILGQKVEFLVSFYNNEISEKSEIFDDQFSVERPDGSNFTLKIRSTKLEDSAMYFCATDPGQGAGQPQHFGDGTRLSIL.

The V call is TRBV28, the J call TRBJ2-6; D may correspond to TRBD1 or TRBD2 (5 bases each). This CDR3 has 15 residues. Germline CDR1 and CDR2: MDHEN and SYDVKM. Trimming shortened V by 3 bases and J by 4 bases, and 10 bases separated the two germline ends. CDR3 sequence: CASSLSGDGANVLTF. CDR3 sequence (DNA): TGTGCCAGCAGTTTGAGTGGGGACGGGGCCAACGTCCTGACTTTC.

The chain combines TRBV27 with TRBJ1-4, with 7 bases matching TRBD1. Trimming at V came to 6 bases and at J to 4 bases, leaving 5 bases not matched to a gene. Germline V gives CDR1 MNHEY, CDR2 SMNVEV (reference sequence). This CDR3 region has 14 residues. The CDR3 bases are TGTGCCAGCAGCCAGGGACAGCTTAATGAAAAACTGTTTTTT. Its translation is CASSQGQLNEKLFF.

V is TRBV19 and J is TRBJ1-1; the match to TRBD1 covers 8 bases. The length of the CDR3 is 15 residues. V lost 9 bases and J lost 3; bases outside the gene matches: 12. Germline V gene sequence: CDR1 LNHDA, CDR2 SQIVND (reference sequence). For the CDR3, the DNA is TGTGCCAGCAGTCGGAGGGACAGGCCGTACACTGAAGCTTTCTTT. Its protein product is CASSRRDRPYTEAFF.

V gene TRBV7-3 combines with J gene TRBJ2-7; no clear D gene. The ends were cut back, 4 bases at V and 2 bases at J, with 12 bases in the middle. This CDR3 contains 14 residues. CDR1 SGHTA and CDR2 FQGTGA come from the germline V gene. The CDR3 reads CASSSMDGPYEQYF. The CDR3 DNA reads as TGTGCCAGCAGCTCTATGGACGGTCCCTACGAGCAGTACTTC.

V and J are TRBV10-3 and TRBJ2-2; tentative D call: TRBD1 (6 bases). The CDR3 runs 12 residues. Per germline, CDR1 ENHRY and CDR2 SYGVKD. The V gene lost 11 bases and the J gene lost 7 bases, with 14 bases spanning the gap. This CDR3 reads CASQGLHGELFF. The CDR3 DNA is TGTGCCTCACAGGGCCTGCACGGGGAGCTGTTTTTT.

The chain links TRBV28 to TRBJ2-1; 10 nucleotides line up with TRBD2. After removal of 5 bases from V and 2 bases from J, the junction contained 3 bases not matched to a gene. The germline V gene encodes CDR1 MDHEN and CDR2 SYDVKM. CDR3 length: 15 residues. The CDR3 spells CASSTSGRAYNEQFF. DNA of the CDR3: TGTGCCAGCAGTACGAGCGGGAGGGCCTACAATGAGCAGTTCTTC.

In DNA form, the CDR3 reads TGTGCCAGCAGCCCACCGGGCGTCTCTGGAAACACCATATATTTT. Residues: CASSPPGVSGNTIYF. The V call is TRBV28, the J call TRBJ1-3; D not certain. V lost 6 bases, J lost 0 bases, and 12 bases lay in between. The CDR3 length is 15 residues. Germline V CDR1 and CDR2: MDHEN, SYDVKM.

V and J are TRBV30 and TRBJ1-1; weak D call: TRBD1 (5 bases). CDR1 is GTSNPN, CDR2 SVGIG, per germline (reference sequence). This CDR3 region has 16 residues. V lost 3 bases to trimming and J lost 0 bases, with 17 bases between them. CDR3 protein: CAWRPRVSIMNTEAFF. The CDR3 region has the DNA TGTGCCTGGAGGCCCAGGGTATCAATTATGAACACTGAAGCTTTCTTT.

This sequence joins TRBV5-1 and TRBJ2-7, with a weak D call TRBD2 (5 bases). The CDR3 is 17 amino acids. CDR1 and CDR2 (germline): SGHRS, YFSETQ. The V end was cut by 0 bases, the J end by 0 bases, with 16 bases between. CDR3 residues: CASSLGRGQALSYEQYF. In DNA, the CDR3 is TGCGCCAGCAGCTTGGGGAGAGGGCAGGCCCTCTCCTACGAGCAGTACTTC.

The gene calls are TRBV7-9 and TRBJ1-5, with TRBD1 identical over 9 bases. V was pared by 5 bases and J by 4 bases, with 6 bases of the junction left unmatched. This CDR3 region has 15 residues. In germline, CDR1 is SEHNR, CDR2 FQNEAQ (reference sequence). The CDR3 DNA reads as TGTGCCAGCAGCCAGGAGACAGGGGGTAATCAGCCCCAGCATTTT. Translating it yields CASSQETGGNQPQHF.

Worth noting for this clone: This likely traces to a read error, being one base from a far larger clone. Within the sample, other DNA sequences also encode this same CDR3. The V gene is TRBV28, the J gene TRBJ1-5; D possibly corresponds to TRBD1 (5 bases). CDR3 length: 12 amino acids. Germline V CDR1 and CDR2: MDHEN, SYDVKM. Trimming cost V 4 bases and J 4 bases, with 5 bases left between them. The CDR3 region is CASSWGNQPQHF. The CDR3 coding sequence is TGTGCCAGCAGTTGGGGGAATCAGCCCCAGCATTTT.

The CDR3 region has the DNA TGCAGCGTGAGGCTGGACAGGGTGAACACTGAAGCTTTCTTT. This gives the protein CSVRLDRVNTEAFF. The chain joins TRBV29-1 to TRBJ1-1; 8 bases map to TRBD1. The CDR3 contains 14 residues. In germline, CDR1 is SQVTM, CDR2 ANQGSEA. The ends lost 6 bases at V and 0 bases at J; junction bases unmatched: 6.

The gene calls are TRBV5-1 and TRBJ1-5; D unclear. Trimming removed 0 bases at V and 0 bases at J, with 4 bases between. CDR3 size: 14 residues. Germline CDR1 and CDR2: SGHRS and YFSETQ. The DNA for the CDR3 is TGCGCCAGCAGCTTGGGAACTAGCAATCAGCCCCAGCATTTT. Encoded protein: CASSLGTSNQPQHF.